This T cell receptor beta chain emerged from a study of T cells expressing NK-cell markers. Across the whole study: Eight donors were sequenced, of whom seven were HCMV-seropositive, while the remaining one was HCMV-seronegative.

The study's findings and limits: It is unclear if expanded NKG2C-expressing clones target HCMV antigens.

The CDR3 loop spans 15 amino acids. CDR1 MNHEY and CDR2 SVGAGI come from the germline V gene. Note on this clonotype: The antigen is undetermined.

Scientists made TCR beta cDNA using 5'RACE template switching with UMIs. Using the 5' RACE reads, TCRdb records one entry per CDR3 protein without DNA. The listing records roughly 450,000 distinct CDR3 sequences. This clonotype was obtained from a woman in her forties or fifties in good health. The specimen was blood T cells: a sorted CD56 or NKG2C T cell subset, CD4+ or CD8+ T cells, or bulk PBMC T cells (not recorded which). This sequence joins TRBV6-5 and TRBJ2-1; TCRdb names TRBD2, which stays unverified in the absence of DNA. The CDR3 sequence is CASRDSGGQYNEQFF.